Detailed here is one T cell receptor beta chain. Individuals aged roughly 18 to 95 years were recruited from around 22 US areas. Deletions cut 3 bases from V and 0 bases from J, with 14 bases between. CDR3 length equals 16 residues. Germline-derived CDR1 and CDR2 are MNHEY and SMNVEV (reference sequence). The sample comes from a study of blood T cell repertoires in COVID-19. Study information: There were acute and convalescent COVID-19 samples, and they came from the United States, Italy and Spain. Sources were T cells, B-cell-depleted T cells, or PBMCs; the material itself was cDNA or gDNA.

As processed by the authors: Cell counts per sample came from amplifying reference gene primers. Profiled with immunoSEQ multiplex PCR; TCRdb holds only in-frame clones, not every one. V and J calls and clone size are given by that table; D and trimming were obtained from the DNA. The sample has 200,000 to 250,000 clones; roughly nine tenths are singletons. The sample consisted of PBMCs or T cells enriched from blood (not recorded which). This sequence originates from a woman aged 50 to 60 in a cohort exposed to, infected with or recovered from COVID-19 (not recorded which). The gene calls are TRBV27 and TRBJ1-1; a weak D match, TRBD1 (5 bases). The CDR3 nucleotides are TGTGCCAGCAGTTTTTGGGGCAGAGGCATGAACACTGAAGCTTTCTTT. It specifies CASSFWGRGMNTEAFF.